The TCR beta chain described here comes from a study of control samples from healthy donors and cancer patients. This CDR3 has 16 amino acids. Germline CDR1 reads GTSNPN; CDR2 reads SVGIG (reference sequence). V was pared by 1 base and J by 1 base, with 3 bases of the junction left unmatched. TCRdb's copy holds only in-frame clones and misses some; the assay was immunoSEQ multiplex PCR. Altogether tens of thousands of clones are present, under 95% being singletons, with the ten largest covering 0.8% to 1%. This sequence joins TRBV30 and TRBJ2-2; 10 nucleotides agree with TRBD2. The origin of this receptor is a young man with colorectal cancer. The sequenced sample was PBMCs. The DNA for the CDR3 is TGTGCCTGGAGTGCCCGGACTAGCGGGAACACCGGGGAGCTGTTTTTT. Amino acids: CAWSARTSGNTGELFF.